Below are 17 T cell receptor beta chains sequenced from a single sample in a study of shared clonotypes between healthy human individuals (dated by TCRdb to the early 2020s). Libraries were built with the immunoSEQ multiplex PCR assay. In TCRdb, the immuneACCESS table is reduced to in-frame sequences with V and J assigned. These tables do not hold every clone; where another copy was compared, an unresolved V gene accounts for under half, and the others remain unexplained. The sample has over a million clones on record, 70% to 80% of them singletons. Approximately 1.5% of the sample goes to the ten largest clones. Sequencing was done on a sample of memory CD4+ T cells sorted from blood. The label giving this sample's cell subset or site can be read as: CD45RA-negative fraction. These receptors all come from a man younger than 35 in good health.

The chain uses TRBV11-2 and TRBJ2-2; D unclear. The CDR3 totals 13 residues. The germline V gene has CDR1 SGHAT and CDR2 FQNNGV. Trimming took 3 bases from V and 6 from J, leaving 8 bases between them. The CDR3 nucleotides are TGTGCCAGCAGCTTTTCGGAGTCCGGGGAGCTGTTTTTT. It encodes CASSFSESGELFF. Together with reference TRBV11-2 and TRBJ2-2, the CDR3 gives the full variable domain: EAGVAQSPRYKIIEKRQSVAFWCNPISGHATLYWYQQILGQGPKLLIQFQNNGVVDDSQLPKDRFSAERLKGVDSTLKIQPAKLEDSAVYLCASSFSESGELFFGEGSRLTVL.

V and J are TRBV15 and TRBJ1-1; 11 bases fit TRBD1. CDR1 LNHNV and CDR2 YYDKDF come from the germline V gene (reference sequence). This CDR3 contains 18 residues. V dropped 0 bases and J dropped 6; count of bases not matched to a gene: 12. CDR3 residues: CATSRDAGQGARRAEAFF. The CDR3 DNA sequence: TGTGCCACCAGCAGAGATGCCGGACAGGGGGCAAGGCGGGCTGAAGCTTTCTTT.

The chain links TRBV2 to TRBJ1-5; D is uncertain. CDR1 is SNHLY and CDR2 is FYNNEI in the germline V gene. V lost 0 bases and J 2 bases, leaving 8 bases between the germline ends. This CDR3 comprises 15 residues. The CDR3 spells CASSEATRGNQPQHF. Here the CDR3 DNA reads TGTGCCAGCAGTGAAGCGACCAGAGGCAATCAGCCCCAGCATTTT.

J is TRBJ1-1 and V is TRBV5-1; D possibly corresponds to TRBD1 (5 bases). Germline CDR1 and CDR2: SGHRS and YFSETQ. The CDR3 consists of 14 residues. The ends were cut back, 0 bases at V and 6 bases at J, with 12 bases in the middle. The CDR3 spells CASSLDPGKAEAFF. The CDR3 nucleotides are TGCGCCAGCAGCTTGGACCCAGGGAAGGCTGAAGCTTTCTTT.

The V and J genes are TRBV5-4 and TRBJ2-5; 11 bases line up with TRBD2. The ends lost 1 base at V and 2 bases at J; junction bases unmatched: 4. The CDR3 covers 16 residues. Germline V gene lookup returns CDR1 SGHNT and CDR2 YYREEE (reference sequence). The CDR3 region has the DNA TGTGCCAGCAGCTTGCGGCTAGCGGGGGGACAAGAGACCCAGTACTTC. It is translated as CASSLRLAGGQETQYF.

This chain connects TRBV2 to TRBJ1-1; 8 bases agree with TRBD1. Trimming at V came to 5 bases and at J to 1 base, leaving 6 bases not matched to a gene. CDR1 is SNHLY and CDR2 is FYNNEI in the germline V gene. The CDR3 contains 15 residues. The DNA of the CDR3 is TGTGCCAGCAGTCCCGGGACAGGCCGGAACACTGAAGCTTTCTTT. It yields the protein CASSPGTGRNTEAFF.

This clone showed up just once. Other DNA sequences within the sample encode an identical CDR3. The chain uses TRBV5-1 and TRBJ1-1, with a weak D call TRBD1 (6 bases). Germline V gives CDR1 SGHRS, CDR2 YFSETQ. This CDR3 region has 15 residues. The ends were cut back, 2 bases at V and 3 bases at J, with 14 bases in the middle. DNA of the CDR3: TGCGCCAGCAGCTTAGGGCAGGGGTGGGACACTGAAGCTTTCTTT. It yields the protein CASSLGQGWDTEAFF.

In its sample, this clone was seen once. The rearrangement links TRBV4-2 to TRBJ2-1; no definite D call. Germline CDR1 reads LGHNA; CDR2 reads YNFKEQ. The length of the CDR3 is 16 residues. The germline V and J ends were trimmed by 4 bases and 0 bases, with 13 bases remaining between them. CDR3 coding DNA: TGTGCCAGCAGCCCCCTGATAGGTAGCTCCTACAATGAGCAGTTCTTC. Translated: CASSPLIGSSYNEQFF.

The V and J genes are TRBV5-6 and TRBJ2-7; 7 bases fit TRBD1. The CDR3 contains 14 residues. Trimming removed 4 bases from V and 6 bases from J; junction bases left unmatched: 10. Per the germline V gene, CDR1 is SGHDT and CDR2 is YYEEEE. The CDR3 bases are TGTGCCAGCAGCGACGTGAGGGGGCTCATCGAGCAGTACTTC. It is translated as CASSDVRGLIEQYF.

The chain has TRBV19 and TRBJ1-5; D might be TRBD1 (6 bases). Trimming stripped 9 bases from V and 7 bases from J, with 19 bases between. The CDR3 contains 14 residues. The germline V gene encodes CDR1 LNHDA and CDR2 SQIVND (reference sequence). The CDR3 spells CASRGVGPQQPQHF. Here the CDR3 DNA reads TGTGCCAGCAGGGGTGTAGGGCCACAACAGCCCCAGCATTTT.

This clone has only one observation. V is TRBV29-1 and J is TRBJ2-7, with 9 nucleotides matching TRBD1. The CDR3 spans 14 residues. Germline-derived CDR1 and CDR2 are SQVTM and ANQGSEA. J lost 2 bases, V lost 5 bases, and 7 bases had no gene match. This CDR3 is CSVHTGTGPYEQYF. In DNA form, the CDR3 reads TGCAGCGTTCACACCGGGACAGGGCCCTACGAGCAGTACTTC.

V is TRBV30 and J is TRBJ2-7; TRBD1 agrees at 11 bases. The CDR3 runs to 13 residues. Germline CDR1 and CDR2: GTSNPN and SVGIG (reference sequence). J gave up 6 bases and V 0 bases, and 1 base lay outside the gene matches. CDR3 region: CAWSVGTGGEQYF. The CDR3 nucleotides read TGTGCCTGGAGTGTAGGGACAGGGGGCGAGCAGTACTTC. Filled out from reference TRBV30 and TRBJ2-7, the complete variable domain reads SQTIHQWPATLVQPVGSPLSLECTVEGTSNPNLYWYRQAAGRGLQLLFYSVGIGQISSEVPQNLSASRPQDRQFILSSKKLLLSDSGFYLCAWSVGTGGEQYFGPGTRLTVT.

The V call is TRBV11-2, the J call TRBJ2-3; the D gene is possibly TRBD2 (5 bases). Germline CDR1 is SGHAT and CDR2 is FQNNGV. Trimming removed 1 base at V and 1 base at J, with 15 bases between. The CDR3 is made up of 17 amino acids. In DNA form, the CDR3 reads TGTGCCAGCAGCTTAGGGTTCCACGTGGGAGGCACAGATACGCAGTATTTT. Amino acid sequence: CASSLGFHVGGTDTQYF.

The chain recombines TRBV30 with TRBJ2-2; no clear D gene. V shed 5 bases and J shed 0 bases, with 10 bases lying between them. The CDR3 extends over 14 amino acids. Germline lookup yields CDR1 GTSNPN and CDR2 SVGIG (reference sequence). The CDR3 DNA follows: TGTGCCTGGGGTTCTTTACCGAACACCGGGGAGCTGTTTTTT. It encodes CAWGSLPNTGELFF.

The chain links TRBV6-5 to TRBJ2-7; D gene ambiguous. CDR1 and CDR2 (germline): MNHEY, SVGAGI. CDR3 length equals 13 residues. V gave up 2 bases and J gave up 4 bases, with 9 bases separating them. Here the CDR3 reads CASSYGKSYEQYF. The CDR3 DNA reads TGTGCCAGCAGTTACGGGAAAAGTTACGAGCAGTACTTC.

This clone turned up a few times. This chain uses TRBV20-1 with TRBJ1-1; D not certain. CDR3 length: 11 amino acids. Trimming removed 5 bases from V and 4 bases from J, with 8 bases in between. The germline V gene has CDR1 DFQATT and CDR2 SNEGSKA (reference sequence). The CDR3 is CSASQATEAFF. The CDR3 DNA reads TGCAGTGCTTCCCAAGCCACTGAAGCTTTCTTT.

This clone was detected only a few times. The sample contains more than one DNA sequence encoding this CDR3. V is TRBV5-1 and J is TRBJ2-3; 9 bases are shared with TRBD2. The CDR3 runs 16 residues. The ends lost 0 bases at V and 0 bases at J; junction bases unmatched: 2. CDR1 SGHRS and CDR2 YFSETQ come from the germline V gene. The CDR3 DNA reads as TGCGCCAGCAGCTTGGGACTAGCGGCTAGCACAGATACGCAGTATTTT. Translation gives CASSLGLAASTDTQYF.